This TCR beta chain was retrieved from a study of cytomegalovirus exposure and HLA in healthy donors. Study-level information: As an earlier analysis found, 150 million to 200 million T cells yielded approximately 100 million unique TCR beta sequences. Findings of the study overall: For presence/absence analyses, sequencing depth was assumed to be roughly uniform across donors.

The germline V gene has CDR1 SNHLY and CDR2 FYNNEI. The CDR3 is made up of 15 amino acids. The V gene lost 4 bases and the J gene lost 1 base, with 11 bases spanning the gap. Amplification used 60 Vbeta primers and 13 Jbeta primers. Libraries were prepared by immunoSEQ multiplex PCR; TCRdb keeps only in-frame clonotypes and omits some of them. Of 120,000 or so clones in the sample, over 70% were seen once. This clone was observed a handful of times. The antigen remains unidentified. Sequenced sample: PBMCs. The origin of this receptor is a female donor in good health and CMV-seronegative. The V and J genes are TRBV2 and TRBJ2-1; tentatively, D is TRBD1 (7 bases). This CDR3 reads CASSGQGLSYNEQFF. The CDR3 DNA is TGTGCCAGCAGTGGACAGGGACTTTCCTACAATGAGCAGTTCTTC.